This TCR beta chain came from a study of regulatory T cells in long-lasting Graves disease. Study conclusions and caveats: Shared public clonotypes totalled 2,500 to 3,500 in persistent patients, compared with over 800 in new patients. Segments TRBV28, TRBJ1-2 and TRBJ2-5 showed preferential usage in persistent disease.

Germline trimming cut 1 base from V and 1 base from J; bases unmatched to any gene: 9. The germline V gene encodes CDR1 MNHNS and CDR2 SASEGT. The CDR3 is 17 residues long. This clonotype was detected many times. Its antigen is unknown. Time point defined: newly diagnosed GD, antithyroid drugs for less than 3 months. PBMCs provided the RNA from which the TCR library was made. Relying on iRepertoire HTBI primers and Arm-PCR of CDR3 regions, the team built TCR beta libraries. TCRdb fed the multiplex PCR reads into MiXCR, producing one record per CDR3 protein. The sample lists hundreds of thousands of distinct CDR3 sequences; 13% were seen once. The data also belong to a second study, concerning T cells in Graves' hyperthyroidism and ophthalmopathy. From that second work: A lack of ophthalmopathy progression within 18 months defined stable Graves' hyperthyroidism.

Sequenced material: peripheral blood mononuclear cells (PBMCs), taken at new diagnosis, from a patient treated with antithyroid drugs. This receptor was identified in a man aged 25-45 years with Graves disease. The chain combines TRBV6-1 with TRBJ2-5, with TRBD2 matching over 7 bases. CDR3 DNA sequence: TGTGCCAGCAGTGAAGTGCCCCCGGGACTACTCCAAGAGACCCAGTACTTC. This gives the protein CASSEVPPGLLQETQYF.